The 9 T cell receptor beta chains below were found in one sample sequenced in a study of PD-L1 blockade in urothelial cancer. Profiled with immunoSEQ multiplex PCR; TCRdb holds only in-frame clones, not every one. The sample has 30,000 to 50,000 clones, approximately 89% seen once. Time point defined: pretreatment peripheral blood. This specimen was PBMCs, taken around atezolizumab (anti-PD-L1) treatment. The source of these receptors is a woman in her sixties with urothelial cancer.

The CDR3 loop reads CASSLGNPGQGLNEQYF. Here the CDR3 DNA reads TGTGCCAGCAGCTTAGGCAATCCGGGACAGGGGCTCAACGAGCAGTACTTC. The V and J genes are TRBV7-9 and TRBJ2-7; 10 nucleotides align to TRBD1. CDR1 is SEHNR, CDR2 FQNEAQ, per germline (reference sequence). V gave up 1 base and J gave up 5 bases; unmatched junction bases: 11. CDR3 size: 17 residues.

The chain couples TRBV2 to TRBJ2-7, with D possibly TRBD1 on 6 matching bases. V lost 3 bases, J lost 3 bases, and 9 bases lay in between. Germline V gene sequence: CDR1 SNHLY, CDR2 FYNNEI. The CDR3 has 13 residues. The CDR3 DNA sequence: TGTGCCAGCAGTGACTTACAGGGCTACGAGCAGTACTTC. Its protein product is CASSDLQGYEQYF.

The V and J genes are TRBV6-5 and TRBJ1-3; 12 bases are shared with TRBD1. This CDR3 comprises 14 residues. Germline loops: CDR1 MNHEY, CDR2 SVGAGI. The V segment lost 6 bases and the J segment 7 bases; nucleotides outside the gene matches: 4. DNA of the CDR3: TGTGCCAGCAGAAGGGGGACAGGGGGCAACACCATATATTTT. Its protein product is CASRRGTGGNTIYF.

The V and J genes are TRBV5-1 and TRBJ2-7; 12 bases fit TRBD2. Looked up from germline, CDR1 is SGHRS and CDR2 is YFSETQ. The CDR3 contains 13 residues. Trimming removed 7 bases from V and 6 bases from J; junction bases left unmatched: 5. CDR3: CASGRTSGTEQYF. CDR3 DNA: TGCGCCAGCGGCCGGACTAGCGGGACCGAGCAGTACTTC.

On this clone itself: Lacking the conserved final phenylalanine or tryptophan, this CDR3 likely reflects a read error. CDR3 residues: CASRPLDTGNTEAFL. The CDR3 region has the DNA TGTGCCAGCAGACCCCTCGATACAGGGAACACTGAAGCTTTCCTT. The J gene is TRBJ1-1, the V gene TRBV6-5; the D gene is possibly TRBD1 (5 bases). This CDR3 has 15 residues. V was clipped by 6 bases and J by 1 base, with 15 bases between them. Germline V gene data show CDR1 as MNHEY and CDR2 as SVGAGI.

The count of this clone is one. This chain's CDR3 is CASSLLPRAGNTIYF. Here the CDR3 DNA reads TGTGCCAGCAGCTTACTCCCCCGGGCTGGAAACACCATATATTTT. This chain uses TRBV7-9 with TRBJ1-3; no firm D call. Trimming stripped 2 bases from V and 2 bases from J, with 10 bases between. Germline V gene lookup returns CDR1 SEHNR and CDR2 FQNEAQ (reference sequence). CDR3 length: 15 amino acids. The full variable domain, in which reference TRBV7-9 and TRBJ1-3 provide the parts outside the CDR3, is DTGVSQNPRHKITKRGQNVTFRCDPISEHNRLYWYRQTLGQGPEFLTYFQNEAQLEKSRLLSDRFSAERPKGSFSTLEIQRTEQGDSAMYLCASSLLPRAGNTIYFGEGSWLTVV.

V and J are TRBV7-9 and TRBJ2-1; TRBD2 matches 7 bases. Germline V gene sequence: CDR1 SEHNR, CDR2 FQNEAQ (reference sequence). V gave up 3 bases and J gave up 12 bases; unmatched junction bases: 14. The CDR3 length is 15 residues. This CDR3 reads CASSLSGGLHGRQFF. CDR3 in DNA: TGTGCCAGCAGCTTGTCGGGGGGACTACACGGTAGGCAGTTCTTC.

This clone has a handful of counts. V gene TRBV28 combines with J gene TRBJ1-2, with 8 positions matching TRBD1. CDR1 and CDR2 from the germline V gene are MDHEN and SYDVKM. The ends lost 3 bases at V and 8 bases at J; junction bases unmatched: 11. CDR3 length: 15 amino acids. The CDR3 protein is CASSLFGRTGQGYTF. The CDR3 nucleotides are TGTGCCAGCAGTTTGTTTGGTCGGACAGGGCAAGGCTACACCTTC.

V gene TRBV11-2 combines with J gene TRBJ1-2; the D is unclear. This CDR3 is built from 15 residues. Germline values: CDR1 SGHAT, CDR2 FQNNGV. Trimming shortened V by 0 bases and J by 4 bases, and 12 bases separated the two germline ends. The CDR3 nucleotides read TGTGCCAGCAGCTTAGAAAAAGCTGCGTTCTATGGCTACACCTTC. It encodes CASSLEKAAFYGYTF.